This T cell receptor beta chain was identified in a study of regulatory T cells in long-lasting Graves disease. Study details: Persistent cases were those of Graves' disease that involved over 5 years of antithyroid drugs with positive TSH receptor antibodies. Overall study findings and caveats: Less diverse TCR repertoires were seen in persistent Graves' patients than in newly diagnosed ones. Persistent patients had more shared public clonotypes (around 3,000) than new patients (about 870). The researchers studied only peripheral blood, not thyroid tissue.

Through Arm-PCR of CDR3 regions and iRepertoire HTBI primers, TCR beta libraries were built. TCRdb used MiXCR to reprocess the multiplex PCR reads, holding one entry per CDR3 protein. Of 600,000 to 800,000 distinct CDR3 sequences listed, around 30% are singletons. The V segment lost 4 bases and the J segment 1 base; nucleotides outside the gene matches: 9. This CDR3 spans 17 amino acids. Germline lookup yields CDR1 LNHDA and CDR2 SQIVND (reference sequence). As for this clonotype: The target antigen is unknown.

As for time point: persistent/refractory GD, antithyroid drugs over 5 years with positive TRAb. RNA isolated from PBMCs was used to make the TCR library. This TCR derives from a female donor with Graves disease. This chain connects TRBV19 to TRBJ2-2, with TRBD2 matching over 7 bases. The sample in question was peripheral blood mononuclear cells (PBMCs), obtained when the disease was refractory, from a patient treated with antithyroid drugs. DNA of the CDR3: TGTGCCAGTAGTAGGGATGTCCAGCGGGGGAACACCGGGGAGCTGTTTTTT. This encodes CASSRDVQRGNTGELFF.